A single sample is the source of the 9 T cell receptor beta chains below, sequenced in a study of CD8+CD57+ T cells in acquired aplastic anemia. The template for TCR beta VDJ and CDR3 sequence profiling was genomic DNA. TCRdb reprocessed the reads via MiXCR and lists one record per CDR3 protein. The sample comprises under 150,000 distinct CDR3 sequences, around two fifths of which are singletons, and more than 7% rests with the top ten. Sequencing was performed on sorted CD4+, CD8+, or CD8+CD57+ T cells (not recorded which) from PBMCs. The receptors were gathered from a human donor in good health, serving as a control.

Remarks on this clonotype: Likely a read error: the CDR3 ends without its conserved phenylalanine or tryptophan. V is TRBV19 and J is TRBJ1-2, with 8 bases that match TRBD1. The CDR3 extends over 15 amino acids. V trimming: 7 bases; J trimming: 0 bases; junction bases outside the gene matches: 7. Germline V lookup: CDR1 LNHDA, CDR2 SQIVND (reference sequence). Written as DNA, the CDR3 is TGTGCCAGTACCAGGGGGCGGCCAGCTAACTATGGCTACACCCTC. Protein: CASTRGRPANYGYTL.

In its sample, this clonotype was seen many times. J is TRBJ1-2 and V is TRBV4-1, with 10 nucleotides matching TRBD1. Germline CDR1 and CDR2: MGHRA and YSYEKL. V gave up 4 bases and J gave up 6 bases; unmatched junction bases: 5. This CDR3 has 14 amino acids. CDR3: CASSRDDRGHGYTF. CDR3 bases: TGCGCCAGCAGCCGGGACGACAGGGGGCATGGCTACACCTTC.

This clonotype appeared a few times. The junction differs from germline at one of its ends, possibly a read error. The chain combines TRBV5-4 with TRBJ1-2, with D possibly matching TRBD1 (5 bases). The CDR3 has 14 residues. Per germline, CDR1 SGHNT and CDR2 YYREEE (reference sequence). The CDR3 region has the DNA TGTGCCGGCAGCCTTTCGGGGGATTTGTATGGCTACACCTTC. Its translation: CAGSLSGDLYGYTF.

The rearrangement links TRBV2 to TRBJ1-2; D is undetermined. The V gene lost 1 base and the J gene lost 4 bases, with 13 bases spanning the gap. Germline V lookup: CDR1 SNHLY, CDR2 FYNNEI. The CDR3 contains 15 residues. CDR3 coding DNA: TGTGCCAGCAGTGAAGGTGGCGCAGGTTTCTATGGCTACACCTTC. Amino acid sequence: CASSEGGAGFYGYTF.

The chain is built from TRBV6-5 and TRBJ1-5; 7 bases line up with TRBD1. The CDR3 is 11 residues long. Germline V lookup: CDR1 MNHEY, CDR2 SVGAGI. V trimming: 2 bases; J trimming: 12 bases; junction bases outside the gene matches: 1. CDR3 sequence reads: CASSYRGHQHF. The DNA for the CDR3 is TGTGCCAGCAGTTACAGGGGGCACCAGCATTTT.

This clonotype was observed at least ten times. With a much larger clone just one base away, this may be a read error. The chain joins TRBV2 to TRBJ1-6; no firm D call. The CDR3 totals 13 residues. Germline V gives CDR1 SNHLY, CDR2 FYNNEI. V was trimmed by 8 bases and J by 10 bases, leaving 15 bases between them. Written as DNA, the CDR3 is TGTGCCAGCGACGGTGGGCGAGAATCACCCCTCCACTTT. It codes for CASDGGRESPLHF.

The sample holds many counts of this clonotype. The V gene is TRBV5-1, the J gene TRBJ2-3, with unresolved D. Germline CDR1 is SGHRS and CDR2 is YFSETQ. Trimming removed 0 bases at V and 3 bases at J, with 5 bases between. The CDR3 has 13 residues. In nucleotides, the CDR3 is TGCGCCAGCAGCTTGGTCGGGACAGATACGCAGTATTTT. It yields the protein CASSLVGTDTQYF. Variable domain in full (rest from reference TRBV5-1 and TRBJ2-3): KAGVTQTPRYLIKTRGQQVTLSCSPISGHRSVSWYQQTPGQGLQFLFEYFSETQRNKGNFPGRFSGRQFSNSRSEMNVSTLELGDSALYLCASSLVGTDTQYFGPGTRLTVL.

The CDR3, as DNA: TGTGCCAGCAGTGAAGCATACTCCTGGGCTAACTATGGCTACACCTTC. As protein: CASSEAYSWANYGYTF. The rearrangement links TRBV6-1 to TRBJ1-2; no firm D call. There are 16 residues in the CDR3. Germline loops: CDR1 MNHNS, CDR2 SASEGT. Trimming pared 0 bases from V and 0 bases from J, leaving 11 bases between.

This clonotype was counted at least ten times. The chain is built from TRBV19 and TRBJ2-6; 7 positions agree with TRBD2. Looked up from germline, CDR1 is LNHDA and CDR2 is SQIVND (reference sequence). This CDR3 comprises 17 residues. V shed 4 bases, J shed 2 bases, and the junction held 8 bases outside the gene matches. DNA of the CDR3: TGTGCCAGTAGTACCCTCGGACTAGTCCCTGGGGCCAACGTCCTGACTTTC. Translation: CASSTLGLVPGANVLTF.